The 8 T cell receptor beta chains presented below share a single source sample, sequenced in a study of response to subunit inactivated influenza vaccine. TCRdb reprocessed the RT-PCR reads with MiXCR, giving one entry per CDR3 protein. The sample has 530,000 or so distinct CDR3 sequences, roughly 10% seen once. Sequenced material: PBMCs from blood, taken on the day of vaccination. These receptors all stem from a man in his fifties or sixties who received an inactivated influenza vaccine.

This clonotype was detected ten times or more. The rearrangement joins TRBV5-1 to TRBJ2-5; D is undetermined. V lost 0 bases and J lost 6, with 6 bases in between. Germline assignment: CDR1 SGHRS and CDR2 YFSETQ. The length of the CDR3 is 12 residues. Written as DNA, the CDR3 is TGCGCCAGCAGCTTGGGGGAACAGACCCAGTACTTC. As protein: CASSLGEQTQYF.

In this sample, this clonotype turned up a few times. This rearrangement joins TRBV7-9 to TRBJ1-3; 7 positions agree with TRBD1. Germline CDR1 and CDR2: SEHNR and FQNEAQ (reference sequence). Trimming removed 7 bases from V and 1 base from J; junction bases left unmatched: 7. This CDR3 contains 15 residues. CDR3 sequence: CASISDRESGNTIYF. The CDR3 coding sequence is TGTGCCAGCATATCAGACAGGGAGTCTGGAAACACCATATATTTT.

V gene TRBV4-2 combines with J gene TRBJ2-1; 8 bases fit TRBD1. Germline V CDR1 and CDR2: LGHNA, YNFKEQ. V gave up 4 bases and J gave up 2 bases; unmatched junction bases: 7. The CDR3 is 16 amino acids. The CDR3 region has the DNA TGTGCCAGCAGCCGAGAGACAGGGGCGACCTACAATGAGCAGTTCTTC. It is translated as CASSRETGATYNEQFF.

The table lists this clonotype with a few counts. The rearrangement joins TRBV7-2 to TRBJ1-2; D might be TRBD1 (5 bases). The CDR3 has 15 residues. Trimming shortened V by 2 bases and J by 3 bases, and 13 bases separated the two germline ends. Germline values: CDR1 SGHTA, CDR2 FQGNSA. CDR3 in amino acids: CASSLIRQGDYGYTF. The CDR3 DNA reads as TGTGCCAGCAGCTTAATCCGGCAGGGCGACTATGGCTACACCTTC.

This clonotype showed up just a few times. The chain links TRBV18 to TRBJ1-2, with TRBD1 matching 10 bases. J was trimmed by 8 bases and V by 5 bases; bases with no gene match: 11. The germline CDR1 and CDR2 sequences are KGHSH and LQKENI. This CDR3 spans 15 amino acids. The CDR3 reads CASSASTGGSEGYTF. The DNA of the CDR3 is TGTGCCAGCTCAGCCTCGACAGGGGGCTCGGAAGGCTACACCTTC. The variable domain in full, completed from reference TRBV18 and TRBJ1-2, reads NAGVMQNPRHLVRRRGQEARLRCSPMKGHSHVYWYRQLPEEGLKFMVYLQKENIIDESGMPKERFSAEFPKEGPSILRIQQVVRGDSAAYFCASSASTGGSEGYTFGSGTRLTVV.

V usage is TRBV12-3 or TRBV12-4 and J usage is TRBJ2-1, with 10 positions matching TRBD2. The CDR3 is 15 residues long. Trimming at V came to 5 bases and at J to 4 bases, leaving 5 bases not matched to a gene. CDR3 nucleotides: TGTGCCAGCAGTACCCCGGGACTAGCGTACAATGAGCAGTTCTTC. Its translation is CASSTPGLAYNEQFF.

The chain employs TRBV5-4 and TRBJ2-5, with D unclear. CDR1 is SGHNT and CDR2 is YYREEE in the germline V gene (reference sequence). The CDR3 totals 13 residues. The V end was cut by 2 bases, the J end by 5 bases, with 10 bases between. DNA of the CDR3: TGTGCCAGCAGCTTCGTCCAGGATGAGACCCAGTACTTC. Translation gives CASSFVQDETQYF.

This clonotype was detected a few times. The chain recombines TRBV4-1 with TRBJ2-7; 7 bases agree with TRBD2. This CDR3 has 16 residues. With V trimmed by 0 bases and J by 0 bases, 5 bases remained unmatched. Germline V gene sequence: CDR1 MGHRA, CDR2 YSYEKL. The CDR3 is CASSQDRGDFSYEQYF. For the CDR3, the DNA is TGCGCCAGCAGCCAAGATCGGGGGGATTTCTCCTACGAGCAGTACTTC.